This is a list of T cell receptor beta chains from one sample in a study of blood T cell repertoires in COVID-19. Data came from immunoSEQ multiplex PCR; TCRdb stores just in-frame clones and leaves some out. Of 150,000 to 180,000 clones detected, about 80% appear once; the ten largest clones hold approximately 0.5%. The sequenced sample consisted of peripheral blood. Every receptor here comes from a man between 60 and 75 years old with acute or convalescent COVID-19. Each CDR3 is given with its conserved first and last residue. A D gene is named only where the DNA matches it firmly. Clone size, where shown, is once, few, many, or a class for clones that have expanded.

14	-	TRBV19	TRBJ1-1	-	TGTGCCAGTAGCACCCTTACAGGAAACACTGAAGCTTTCTTT	CASSTLTGNTEAFF
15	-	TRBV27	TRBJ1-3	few	TGTGCCAGCAGTTCCGGCCCGGGGAGTAGAAACACCATATATTTT	CASSSGPGSRNTIYF
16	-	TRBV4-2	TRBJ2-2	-	TGTGCCAGCAGCGCTCCCGGGAATGCCCAGACCGGGGAGCTGTTTTTT	CASSAPGNAQTGELFF
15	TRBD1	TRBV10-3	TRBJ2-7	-	TGTGCCATCAGTGAGTCCGGGACAGGGCTCTACGAGCAGTACTTC	CAISESGTGLYEQYF
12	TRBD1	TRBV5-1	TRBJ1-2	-	TGCGCCAGCAGTACAGGGGACTATGGCTACACCTTC	CASSTGDYGYTF
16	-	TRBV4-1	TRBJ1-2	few	TGCGCCAGCAGCCGGGGAGTGGGCCCCTCTAACTATGGCTACACCTTC	CASSRGVGPSNYGYTF
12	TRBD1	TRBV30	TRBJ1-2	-	TGTGCCGAGGGACTCCCAGGGGGAGGCTACACCTTC	CAEGLPGGGYTF
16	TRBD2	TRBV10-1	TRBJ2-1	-	TGCGCCAGCAGTGACTGGGCGGGAGAGAGGTACAATGAGCAGTTCTTC	CASSDWAGERYNEQFF
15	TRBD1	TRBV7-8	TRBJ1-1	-	TGTGCCAGCAGCTTAGACGCCACAGGGGGCGTGATGGCTTTCTTT	CASSLDATGGVMAFF
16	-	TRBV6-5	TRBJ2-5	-	TGTGCCAGCAGTTACCGTTGGACCGGGAAGGGAGAGACCCAGTACTTC	CASSYRWTGKGETQYF
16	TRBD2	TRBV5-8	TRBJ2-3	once	TGTGCCAGCAGCGAAGGGACTAGCCCTTTGACAGATACGCAGTATTTT	CASSEGTSPLTDTQYF
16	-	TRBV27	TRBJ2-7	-	TGTGCCAGCAGTTTATCGGGACTTACAGCTTCCTACGAGCAGTACTTC	CASSLSGLTASYEQYF
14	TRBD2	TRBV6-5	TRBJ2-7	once	TGTGCCAGCACCAAGACTAGCGGGATTTACGAGCAGTACTTC	CASTKTSGIYEQYF
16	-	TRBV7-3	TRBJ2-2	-	TGTGCCAGCAGGGCCGGGGGAGGCCCAAACACCGGGGAGCTGTTTTTT	CASRAGGGPNTGELFF
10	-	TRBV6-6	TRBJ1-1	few	TGTGCCGCAGGGGCCACTGAAGCTTTCTTT	CAAGATEAFF
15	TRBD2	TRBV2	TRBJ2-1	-	TGTGCCAGCAGTGCAAGAACTAGCGGCTACAATGAGCAGTTCTTC	CASSARTSGYNEQFF
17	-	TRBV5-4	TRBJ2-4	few	TGTGCCAGCAGCTTGCGTGAGCCCTGGTCGGCCAAAAACATTCAGTACTTC	CASSLREPWSAKNIQYF
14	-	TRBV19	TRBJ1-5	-	TGTGCCAGTAGGAACGGTAATAGCAATCAGCCCCAGCATTTT	CASRNGNSNQPQHF
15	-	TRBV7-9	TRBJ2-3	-	TGTGCCAGCAGCCTGGGTGGGCGGGACGCAGATACGCAGTATTTT	CASSLGGRDADTQYF
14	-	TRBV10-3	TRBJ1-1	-	TGTGCCATCAGTGAGTCGACGGAGGCCCAGGTCGCTTTCTTT	CAISESTEAQVAFF
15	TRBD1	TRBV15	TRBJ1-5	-	TGTGCCACCAGCAGAGATAGGGGGCTGAATCAGCCCCAGCATTTT	CATSRDRGLNQPQHF
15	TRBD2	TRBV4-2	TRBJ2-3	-	TGTGCCAGCAGCCAAGTTGCGGGGGGGTCAGATACGCAGTATTTT	CASSQVAGGSDTQYF
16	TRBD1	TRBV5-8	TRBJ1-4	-	TGTGCCAGCAGCCCGGGACAGACTAAAGTTAATGAAAAACTGTTTTTT	CASSPGQTKVNEKLFF
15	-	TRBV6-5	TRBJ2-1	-	TGTGCCACCGAAAAGGGGGAGGGGCCCTACAATGAGCAGTTCTTC	CATEKGEGPYNEQFF
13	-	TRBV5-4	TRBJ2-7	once	TGTGCCAGCAGCTTGCAGGGATCCTACGAGCAGTACTTC	CASSLQGSYEQYF
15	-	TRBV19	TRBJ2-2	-	TGTGCCAGCAATAGACAGGACGGGCCGCTCGGGGAGCTGTTTTTT	CASNRQDGPLGELFF
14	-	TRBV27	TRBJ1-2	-	TGTGCCAGCACCCCAGACTACACTAACTATGGCTACACCTTC	CASTPDYTNYGYTF
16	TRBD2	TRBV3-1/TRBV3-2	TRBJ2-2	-	TGTGCCAGCAGCCAAGAAACTAGCGGGAGACCCGGGGAGCTGTTTTTT	CASSQETSGRPGELFF
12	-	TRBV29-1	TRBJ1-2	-	TGCAGCGTTCCCCGGGATAACTATGGCTACACCTTC	CSVPRDNYGYTF
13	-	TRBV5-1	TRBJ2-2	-	TGCGCCAGCAGCTTGAGCATTGAAGGGGAGCTGTTTTTT	CASSLSIEGELFF
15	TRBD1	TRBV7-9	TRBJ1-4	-	TGTGCCAGCAGCGTCCAACAGGGGCGAAATGAAAAACTGTTTTTT	CASSVQQGRNEKLFF
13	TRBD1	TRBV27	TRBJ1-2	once	TGTGCCAGCAGTGGGACAGGGGTCTATGGCTACACCTTC	CASSGTGVYGYTF
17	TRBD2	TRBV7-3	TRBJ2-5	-	TGTGCCAGCAGCCCGCCCACTAGCGGGGGAAACCAAGAGACCCAGTACTTC	CASSPPTSGGNQETQYF
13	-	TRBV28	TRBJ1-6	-	TGTGCCAGCAGTTTAGGAGTCGGTTCACCCCTCCACTTT	CASSLGVGSPLHF
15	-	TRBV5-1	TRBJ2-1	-	TGCGCCAGCAGCTTCGGGACTGGAGGTTACAATGAGCAGTTCTTC	CASSFGTGGYNEQFF
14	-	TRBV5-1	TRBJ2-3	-	TGCGCCAGCAGCTTCTCAAATCCAGCGGATACGCAGTATTTT	CASSFSNPADTQYF
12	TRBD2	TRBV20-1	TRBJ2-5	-	TGCAGTGCTAGTTGGGGGGGTGAGACCCAGTACTTC	CSASWGGETQYF
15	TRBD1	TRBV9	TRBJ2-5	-	TGTGCCAGCAGCGTAGCAGGGGGTGTACGAGAGACCCAGTACTTC	CASSVAGGVRETQYF
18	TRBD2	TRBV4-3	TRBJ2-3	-	TGCGCCAGCAGCCGAGCCGATCGACTAGCGGGAGGCGCAGATACGCAGTATTTT	CASSRADRLAGGADTQYF
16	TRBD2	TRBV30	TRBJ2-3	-	TGTGCCTGGAGTGCTCCGGGACTAGCGGGAGCAGATACGCAGTATTTT	CAWSAPGLAGADTQYF
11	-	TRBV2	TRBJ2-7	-	TGTGCCAGCAGTGCTACCTTGGAGCAGTACTTC	CASSATLEQYF
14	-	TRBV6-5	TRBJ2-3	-	TGTGCCAGCAGTTACTCGGGCGGCGGGGATACGCAGTATTTT	CASSYSGGGDTQYF
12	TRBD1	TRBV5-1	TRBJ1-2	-	TGCGCCAGCAGCTTTGACAGGGCGGGCTACACCTTC	CASSFDRAGYTF
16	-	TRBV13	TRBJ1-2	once	TGTGCCAGCAGCTCCACCTGGCCAGACACATACTATGGCTACACCTTC	CASSSTWPDTYYGYTF
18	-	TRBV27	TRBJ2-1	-	TGTGCCAGCAGTCCAAGACACCGACAGGAGAGCTCCTACAATGAGCAGTTCTTC	CASSPRHRQESSYNEQFF
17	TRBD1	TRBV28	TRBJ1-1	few	TGTGCCAGCATCCCCCTGCCGGGACAGGGCTGGGAGACTGAAGCTTTCTTT	CASIPLPGQGWETEAFF
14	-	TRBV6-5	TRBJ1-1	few	TGTGCCAGCAAAATACAAGGGGTGAACACTGAAGCTTTCTTT	CASKIQGVNTEAFF
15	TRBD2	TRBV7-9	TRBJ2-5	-	TGTGCCAGCAGCTTAGCGCGCCTAGCGGACGAGACCCAGTACTTC	CASSLARLADETQYF
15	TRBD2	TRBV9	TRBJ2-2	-	TGTGCCAGCAGCGTGTCTAGCGGTATCACCGGGGAGCTGTTTTTT	CASSVSSGITGELFF
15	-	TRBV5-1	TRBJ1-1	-	TGCGCCAGCAGCTTGGCTGCAGGGATGAACACTGAAGCTTTCTTT	CASSLAAGMNTEAFF
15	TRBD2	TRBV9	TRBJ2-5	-	TGTGCCAGCAGCGTAGTTGCGGGGGGGCCGGAGACCCAGTACTTC	CASSVVAGGPETQYF
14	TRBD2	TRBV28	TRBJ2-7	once	TGTGCCAGCAACTCGGGGGGGCCTTCCTACGAGCAGTACTTC	CASNSGGPSYEQYF
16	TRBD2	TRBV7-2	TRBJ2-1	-	TGTGCCAGCAGGTTACCCGGGACTAGTATATCCAATGAGCAGTTCTTC	CASRLPGTSISNEQFF
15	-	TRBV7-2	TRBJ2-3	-	TGTGCCAGCACCCTCCTCGGAGGGCCTACAGATACGCAGTATTTT	CASTLLGGPTDTQYF